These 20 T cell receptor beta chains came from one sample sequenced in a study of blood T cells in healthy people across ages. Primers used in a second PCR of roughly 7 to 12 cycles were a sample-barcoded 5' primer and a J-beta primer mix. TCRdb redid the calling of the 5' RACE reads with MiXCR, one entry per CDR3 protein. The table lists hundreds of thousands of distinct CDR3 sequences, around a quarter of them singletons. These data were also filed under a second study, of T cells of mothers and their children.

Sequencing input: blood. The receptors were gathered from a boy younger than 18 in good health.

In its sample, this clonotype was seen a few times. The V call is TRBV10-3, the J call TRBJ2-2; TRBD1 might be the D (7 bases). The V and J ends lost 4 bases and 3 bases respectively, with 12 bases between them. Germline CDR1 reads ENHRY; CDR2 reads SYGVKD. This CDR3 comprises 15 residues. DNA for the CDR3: TGTGCCATCAGTGCGGAGGGGGCGGACACCGGGGAGCTGTTTTTT. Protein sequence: CAISAEGADTGELFF.

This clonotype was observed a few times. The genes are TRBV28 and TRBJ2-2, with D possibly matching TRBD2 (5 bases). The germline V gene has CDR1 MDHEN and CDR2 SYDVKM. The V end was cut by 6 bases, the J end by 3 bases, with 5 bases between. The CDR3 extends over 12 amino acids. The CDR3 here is CASRRDTGELFF. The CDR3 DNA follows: TGTGCCAGCAGGCGGGACACCGGGGAGCTGTTTTTT.

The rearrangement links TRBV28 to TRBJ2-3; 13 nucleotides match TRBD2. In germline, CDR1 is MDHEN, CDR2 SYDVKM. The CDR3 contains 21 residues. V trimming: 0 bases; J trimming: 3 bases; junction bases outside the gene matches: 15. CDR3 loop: CASSLWIGLAGDTSTTDTQYF. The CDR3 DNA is TGTGCCAGCAGTTTATGGATCGGACTAGCGGGGGATACTAGCACGACAGATACGCAGTATTTT.

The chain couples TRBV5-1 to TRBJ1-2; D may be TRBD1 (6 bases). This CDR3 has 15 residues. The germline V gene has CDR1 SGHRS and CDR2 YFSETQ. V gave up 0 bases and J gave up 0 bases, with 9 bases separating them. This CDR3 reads CASSLEGETNYGYTF. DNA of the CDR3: TGCGCCAGCAGCTTGGAGGGGGAAACTAACTATGGCTACACCTTC.

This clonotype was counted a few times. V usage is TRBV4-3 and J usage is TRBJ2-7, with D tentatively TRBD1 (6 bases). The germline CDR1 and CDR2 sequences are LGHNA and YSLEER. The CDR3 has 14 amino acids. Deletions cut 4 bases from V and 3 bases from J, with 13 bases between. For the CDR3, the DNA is TGCGCCAGCAGCCGGGATTCACAGGGCTACGAGCAGTACTTC. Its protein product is CASSRDSQGYEQYF.

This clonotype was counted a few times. The CDR3 protein is CAISENRDDGYTF. The CDR3 DNA reads as TGTGCCATCAGTGAGAACAGGGATGATGGCTACACCTTC. The V call is TRBV10-3, the J call TRBJ1-2, with D perhaps matching TRBD1 (6 bases). With 2 bases removed from V and 6 bases from J, the gap between germline ends came to 10 bases. The germline CDR1 and CDR2 sequences are ENHRY and SYGVKD. The CDR3 has 13 residues.

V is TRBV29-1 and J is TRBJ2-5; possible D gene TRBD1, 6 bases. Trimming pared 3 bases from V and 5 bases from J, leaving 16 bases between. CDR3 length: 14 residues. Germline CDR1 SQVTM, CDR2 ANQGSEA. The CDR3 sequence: CSVENPVGAETQYF. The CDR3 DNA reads TGCAGCGTTGAGAATCCGGTGGGGGCTGAGACCCAGTACTTC.

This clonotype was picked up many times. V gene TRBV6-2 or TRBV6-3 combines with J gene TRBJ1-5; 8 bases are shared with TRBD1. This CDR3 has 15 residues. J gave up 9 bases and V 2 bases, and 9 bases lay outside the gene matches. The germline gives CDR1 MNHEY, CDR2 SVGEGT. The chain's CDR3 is CASSYPRTGMAPQHF. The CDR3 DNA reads TGTGCCAGCAGTTACCCTCGGACAGGGATGGCGCCCCAGCATTTT.

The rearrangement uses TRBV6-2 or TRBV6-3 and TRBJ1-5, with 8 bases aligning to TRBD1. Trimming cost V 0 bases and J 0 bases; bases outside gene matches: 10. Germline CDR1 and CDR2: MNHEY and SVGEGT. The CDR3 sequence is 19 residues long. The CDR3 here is CASSYSTSDRGYSNQPQHF. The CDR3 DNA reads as TGTGCCAGCAGTTACTCAACCTCAGACAGGGGTTATAGCAATCAGCCCCAGCATTTT.

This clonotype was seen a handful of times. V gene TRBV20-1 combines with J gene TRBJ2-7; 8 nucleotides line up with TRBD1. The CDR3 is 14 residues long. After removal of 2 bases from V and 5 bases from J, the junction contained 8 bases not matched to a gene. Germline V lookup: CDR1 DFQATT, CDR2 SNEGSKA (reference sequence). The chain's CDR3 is CSARSGQGHNEQYF. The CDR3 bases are TGCAGTGCTAGATCCGGACAGGGTCATAACGAGCAGTACTTC.

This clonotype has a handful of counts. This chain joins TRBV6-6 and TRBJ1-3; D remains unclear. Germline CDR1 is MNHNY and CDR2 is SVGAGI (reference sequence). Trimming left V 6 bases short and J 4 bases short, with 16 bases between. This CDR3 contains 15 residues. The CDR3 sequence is CASRTARRSGNTIYF. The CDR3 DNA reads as TGTGCCAGCAGAACGGCCCGTCGGAGCGGAAACACCATATATTTT.

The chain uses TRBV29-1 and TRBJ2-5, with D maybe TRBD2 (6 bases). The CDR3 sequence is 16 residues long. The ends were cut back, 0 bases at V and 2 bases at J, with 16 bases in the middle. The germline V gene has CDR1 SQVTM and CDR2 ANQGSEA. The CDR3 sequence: CSVEDGSSGVQETQYF. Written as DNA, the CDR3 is TGCAGCGTTGAAGATGGGAGTAGCGGAGTACAAGAGACCCAGTACTTC.

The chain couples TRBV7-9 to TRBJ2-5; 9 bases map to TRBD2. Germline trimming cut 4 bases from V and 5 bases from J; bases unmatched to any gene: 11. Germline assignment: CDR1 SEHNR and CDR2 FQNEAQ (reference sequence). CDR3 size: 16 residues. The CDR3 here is CASSSGTSQSWETQYF. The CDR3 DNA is TGTGCCAGCAGCTCCGGGACTAGCCAATCGTGGGAGACCCAGTACTTC.

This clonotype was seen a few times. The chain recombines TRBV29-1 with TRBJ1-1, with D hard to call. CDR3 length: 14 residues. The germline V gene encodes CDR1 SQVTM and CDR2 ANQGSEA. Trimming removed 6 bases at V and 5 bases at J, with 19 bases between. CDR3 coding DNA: TGCAGCGTCGTAGTGGCCCATATTGGGACTGAAGCTTTCTTT. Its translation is CSVVVAHIGTEAFF.

CDR3 loop: CASSKGGTGPGEQYF. CDR3 bases: TGTGCCAGCAGCAAAGGTGGGACAGGACCAGGCGAGCAGTACTTC. V is TRBV21-1 and J is TRBJ2-7; the table's D call of TRBD1 was not tested on the DNA. TRBV21-1 is a known pseudogene. The length of the CDR3 is 15 residues.

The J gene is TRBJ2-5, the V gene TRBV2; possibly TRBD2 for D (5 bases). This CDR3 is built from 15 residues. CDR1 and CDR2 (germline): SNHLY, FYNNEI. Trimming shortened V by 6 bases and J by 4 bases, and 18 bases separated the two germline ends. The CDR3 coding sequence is TGTGCCAGCAGAGACCAATCCGGGATCCCAGAGACCCAGTACTTC. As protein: CASRDQSGIPETQYF.

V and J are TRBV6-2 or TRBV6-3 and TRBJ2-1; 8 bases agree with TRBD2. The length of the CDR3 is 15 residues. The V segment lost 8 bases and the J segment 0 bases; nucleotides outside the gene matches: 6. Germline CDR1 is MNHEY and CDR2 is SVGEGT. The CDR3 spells CASRGGESSYNEQFF. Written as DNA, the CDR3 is TGTGCCAGCCGGGGGGGTGAAAGCTCCTACAATGAGCAGTTCTTC.

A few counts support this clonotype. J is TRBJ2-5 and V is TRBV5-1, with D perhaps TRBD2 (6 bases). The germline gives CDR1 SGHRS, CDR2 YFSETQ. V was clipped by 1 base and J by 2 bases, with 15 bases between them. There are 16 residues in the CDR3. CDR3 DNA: TGCGCCAGCAGCTTGTCTGCACGGGGGTCACAAGAGACCCAGTACTTC. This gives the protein CASSLSARGSQETQYF.

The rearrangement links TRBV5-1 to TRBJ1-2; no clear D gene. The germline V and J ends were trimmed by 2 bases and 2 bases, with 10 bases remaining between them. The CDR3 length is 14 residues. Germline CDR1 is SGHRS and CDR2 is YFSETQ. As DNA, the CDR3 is TGCGCCAGCAGCTTCATTCCGGGAAACTATGGCTACACCTTC. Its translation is CASSFIPGNYGYTF.

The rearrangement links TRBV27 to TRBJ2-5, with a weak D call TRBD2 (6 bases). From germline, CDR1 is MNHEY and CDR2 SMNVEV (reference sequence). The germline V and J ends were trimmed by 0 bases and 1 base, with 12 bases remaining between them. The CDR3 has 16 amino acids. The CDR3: CASSLSNPGLQETQYF. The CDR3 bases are TGTGCCAGCAGTTTATCGAACCCGGGACTCCAAGAGACCCAGTACTTC.